This TCR beta chain is from a study of control samples from healthy donors and cancer patients. The table lists this clone with a count of one. This CDR3 contains 14 residues. V gave up 4 bases and J gave up 5 bases, with 15 bases separating them. Looked up from germline, CDR1 is MNHEY and CDR2 is SVGAGI. Data came from immunoSEQ multiplex PCR; TCRdb stores just in-frame clones and leaves some out. The sample holds about 100,000 clones, about 90% seen once. The rearrangement uses TRBV6-5 and TRBJ2-7; D unresolved. This clonotype originated in a woman aged 45-59 years in good health. Material for sequencing was blood. The CDR3 protein is CASSFRTTTDEQYF. The CDR3 DNA sequence: TGTGCCAGCAGTTTTAGAACCACAACCGACGAGCAGTACTTC.